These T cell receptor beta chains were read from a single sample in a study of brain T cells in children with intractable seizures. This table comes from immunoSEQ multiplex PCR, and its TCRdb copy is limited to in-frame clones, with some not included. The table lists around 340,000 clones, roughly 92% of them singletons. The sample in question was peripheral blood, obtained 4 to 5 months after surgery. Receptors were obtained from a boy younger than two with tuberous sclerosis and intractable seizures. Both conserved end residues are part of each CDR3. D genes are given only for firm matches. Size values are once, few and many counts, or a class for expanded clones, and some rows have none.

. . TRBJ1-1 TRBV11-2 TGTGCCAGCAGCACCTATCGGAGACAGAACACTGAAGCTTTCTTT CASSTYRRQNTEAFF
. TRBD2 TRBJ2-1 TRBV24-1 TGTGCCACCAGTGATGAACTAGCGGGCAGTTACAATGAGCAGTTCTTC CATSDELAGSYNEQFF
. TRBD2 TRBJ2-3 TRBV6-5 TGTGCCAGCAGTTTACTAGCGGGAACTAGCACAGATACGCAGTATTTT CASSLLAGTSTDTQYF
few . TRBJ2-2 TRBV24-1 TGTGCCACCAGTGATTCAGTCACCGGGGAGCTGTTTTTT CATSDSVTGELFF
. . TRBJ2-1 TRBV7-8 TGTGCCAGCAGCCCGACGAGAGACTGGAGATCCTACAATGAGCAGTTCTTC CASSPTRDWRSYNEQFF
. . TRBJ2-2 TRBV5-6 TGTGCCAGCAGCTTGGCCCCCCAGACTGGAACCGGGGAGCTGTTTTTT CASSLAPQTGTGELFF
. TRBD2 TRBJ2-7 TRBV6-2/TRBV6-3 TGTGCCAGCAGTTCAAGATGGCGGGAGGGCCGGGACGAGCAGTACTTC CASSSRWREGRDEQYF
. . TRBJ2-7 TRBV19 TGTGCCAGTAGCATAGGGGGGTTCTACGAGCAGTACTTC CASSIGGFYEQYF
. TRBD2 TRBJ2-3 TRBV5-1 TGCGCCAGCAGCTTGGCTCAGACTAGCGGGGGAGAAGATACGCAGTATTTT CASSLAQTSGGEDTQYF
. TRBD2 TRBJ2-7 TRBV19 TGTGCCAGTAGTATTAATTTTGGTGATCGGGGACTAGTAAACGAGCAGTACTTC CASSINFGDRGLVNEQYF
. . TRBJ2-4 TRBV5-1 TGCGCCAGCAGCTTGGCCCATGGGCGCCTTAAAAACATTCAGTACTTC CASSLAHGRLKNIQYF
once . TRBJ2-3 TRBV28 TGTGCCAGCAGTCCTCTGGGTAGCACAGATACGCAGTATTTT CASSPLGSTDTQYF
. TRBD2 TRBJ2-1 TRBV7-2 TGTGCCAGCAGCTTAGAGAGCGGGGGGGAGCAGTTCTTC CASSLESGGEQFF
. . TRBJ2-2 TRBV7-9 TGTGCCAGCAGCTTAAACTGGGGGGACGGGGAGCTGTTTTTT CASSLNWGDGELFF